This TCR beta chain comes out of a study of T cell repertoires in cytomegalovirus infection. Study-level background: A matching HLA type, together with CMV infection, was signaled by public TCR beta signatures. Study-wide findings and caveats: Clonotypes of TCR beta that were HLA-C-restricted and CMV-specific dominated the ex vivo response. Adding up the frequency of public TCR beta families identified people who carried CMV plus the relevant HLA.

Only a few counts were recorded for this clonotype. Its specificity is not known. TCRdb recomputed calls from the reads with MiXCR, one row per CDR3 protein. The sample yields approximately 500,000 distinct CDR3 sequences, 16% seen once. V lost 5 bases to trimming and J lost 5 bases, with 15 bases between them. Germline loops: CDR1 LNHDA, CDR2 SQIVND (reference sequence). This CDR3 is built from 14 residues. This TCR was sampled from a human donor in good health (CMV status not recorded). Some clones in this sample may be carry-over from other donors' samples. The chain employs TRBV19 and TRBJ1-1, with a possible D match to TRBD1 (6 bases). Sequencing was performed on CD8+ T cells from PBMCs. For the CDR3, the DNA is TGTGCCAGTAGTTTAACAGGGATGAGGACTGAAGCTTTCTTT. Amino acids: CASSLTGMRTEAFF.